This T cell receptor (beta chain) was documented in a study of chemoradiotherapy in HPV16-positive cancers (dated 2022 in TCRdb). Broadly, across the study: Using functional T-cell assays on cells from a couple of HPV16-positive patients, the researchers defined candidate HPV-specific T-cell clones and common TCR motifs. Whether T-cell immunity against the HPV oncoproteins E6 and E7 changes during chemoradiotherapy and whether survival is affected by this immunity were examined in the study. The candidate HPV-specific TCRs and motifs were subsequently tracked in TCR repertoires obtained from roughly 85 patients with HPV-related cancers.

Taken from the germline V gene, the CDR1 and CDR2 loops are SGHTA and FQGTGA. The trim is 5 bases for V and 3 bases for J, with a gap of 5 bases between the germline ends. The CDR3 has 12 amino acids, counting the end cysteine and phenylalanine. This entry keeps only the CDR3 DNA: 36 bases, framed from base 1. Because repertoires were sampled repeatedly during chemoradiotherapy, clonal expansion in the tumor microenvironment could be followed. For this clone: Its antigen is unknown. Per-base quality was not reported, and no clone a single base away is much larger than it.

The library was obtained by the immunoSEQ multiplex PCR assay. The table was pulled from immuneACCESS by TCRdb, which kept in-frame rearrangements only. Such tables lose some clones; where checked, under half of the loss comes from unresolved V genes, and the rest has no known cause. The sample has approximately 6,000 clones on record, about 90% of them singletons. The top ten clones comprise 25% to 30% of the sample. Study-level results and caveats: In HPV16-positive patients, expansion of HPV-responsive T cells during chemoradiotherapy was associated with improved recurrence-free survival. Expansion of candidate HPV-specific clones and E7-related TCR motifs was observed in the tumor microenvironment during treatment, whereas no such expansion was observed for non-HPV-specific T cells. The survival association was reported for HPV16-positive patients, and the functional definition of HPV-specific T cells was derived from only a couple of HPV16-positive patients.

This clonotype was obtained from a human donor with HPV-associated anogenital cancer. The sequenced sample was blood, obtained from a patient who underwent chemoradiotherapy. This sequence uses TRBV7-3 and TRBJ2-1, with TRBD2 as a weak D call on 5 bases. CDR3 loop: CASSEGYNEQFF. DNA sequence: TGTGCCAGCAGCGAGGGCTACAATGAGCAGTTCTTC.